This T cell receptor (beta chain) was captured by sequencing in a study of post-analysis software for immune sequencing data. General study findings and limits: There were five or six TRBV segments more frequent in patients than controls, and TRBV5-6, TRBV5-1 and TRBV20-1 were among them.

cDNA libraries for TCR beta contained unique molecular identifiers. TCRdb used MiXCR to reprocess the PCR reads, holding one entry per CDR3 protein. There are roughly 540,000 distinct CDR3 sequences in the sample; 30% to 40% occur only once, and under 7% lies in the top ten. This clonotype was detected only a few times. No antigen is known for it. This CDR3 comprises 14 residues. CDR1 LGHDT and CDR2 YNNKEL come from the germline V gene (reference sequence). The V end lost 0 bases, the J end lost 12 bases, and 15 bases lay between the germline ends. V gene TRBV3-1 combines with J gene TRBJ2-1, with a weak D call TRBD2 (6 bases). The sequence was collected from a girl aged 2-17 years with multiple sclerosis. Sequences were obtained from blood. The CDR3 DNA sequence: TGTGCCAGCAGCCAAGAGGGGCCGGGGGTTGGGCAGTTCTTC. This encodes CASSQEGPGVGQFF.